These T cell receptor beta chains were read from a single sample in a study of Ad26.COV2.S vaccination and SARS-CoV-2 variants. Method: immunoSEQ multiplex PCR; TCRdb's copy keeps in-frame clones and lacks some. The data show about 430,000 clones, with around 90% seen just once and more than 10% held by the top ten. The source material was peripheral blood, sampled in a trial of Ad26.COV2.S vaccine versus placebo. These receptors were obtained from a person aged 18-65 years who received the Ad26.COV2.S COVID-19 vaccine or a placebo. CDR3s include the opening cysteine and the closing phenylalanine or tryptophan. The D gene is left open where the match is weak. Size is stated for part of the rows, as once, few or many counts, or as a class when the clone is expanded.

TRBV6-5	TRBJ1-5	TRBD1	NA	CASSWTGGNQPQHF	TGTGCCAGCAGTTGGACAGGGGGCAATCAGCCCCAGCATTTT
TRBV7-8	TRBJ2-1	NA	NA	CASSLDIYNEQFF	TGTGCCAGCAGCTTAGACATTTACAATGAGCAGTTCTTC
TRBV7-2	TRBJ2-7	TRBD2	NA	CASSEGLAGFSYEQYF	TGTGCCAGCAGCGAAGGACTAGCGGGGTTCTCCTACGAGCAGTACTTC
TRBV25-1	TRBJ2-5	TRBD1	NA	CASSERGQGETQYF	TGTGCCAGCAGTGAAAGGGGACAGGGGGAGACCCAGTACTTC
TRBV11-2	TRBJ2-1	TRBD1	NA	CASNLGQAPRGYNEQFF	TGTGCCAGCAATTTAGGACAGGCCCCTAGGGGTTACAATGAGCAGTTCTTC
TRBV7-9	TRBJ2-1	TRBD2	NA	CASSPGTSGRDPNEQFF	TGTGCCAGCAGCCCCGGGACTAGCGGGAGGGACCCGAATGAGCAGTTCTTC
TRBV24-1	TRBJ2-2	NA	NA	CATSVPGRVGAGELFF	TGTGCCACCAGTGTACCCGGCAGGGTGGGCGCCGGGGAGCTGTTTTTT
TRBV19	TRBJ2-1	NA	few	CASSISSYNEQFF	TGTGCCAGTAGTATAAGCTCCTACAATGAGCAGTTCTTC
TRBV9	TRBJ1-1	NA	NA	CASSVAVNTEAFF	TGTGCCAGCAGCGTAGCTGTGAACACTGAAGCTTTCTTT
TRBV6-5	TRBJ1-6	NA	NA	CASSLGLGTYNSPLHF	TGTGCCAGCAGTTTGGGGCTGGGGACATATAATTCACCCCTCCACTTT
TRBV5-1	TRBJ2-3	NA	NA	CASSWSLSPTDTQYF	TGCGCCAGCAGCTGGTCACTTTCCCCCACAGATACGCAGTATTTT
TRBV7-2	TRBJ2-3	NA	NA	CASSFRGSDTQYF	TGTGCCAGCAGCTTCAGGGGATCGGATACGCAGTATTTT
TRBV28	TRBJ2-7	TRBD1	NA	CASRTGTGNEQYF	TGTGCCAGCAGGACCGGGACAGGGAACGAGCAGTACTTC
TRBV7-6	TRBJ2-7	TRBD1	NA	CASSPSWDRGNEQYF	TGTGCCAGCAGTCCCTCGTGGGACAGGGGTAACGAGCAGTACTTC
TRBV19	TRBJ2-6	NA	few	CASSIVGANVLTF	TGTGCCAGTAGTATAGTTGGGGCCAACGTCCTGACTTTC
TRBV27	TRBJ1-1	NA	NA	CASMSASTEAFF	TGTGCCAGCATGTCAGCGAGCACTGAAGCTTTCTTT
TRBV7-8	TRBJ2-1	NA	NA	CASSLRTYYNEQFF	TGTGCCAGCAGCCTCCGGACTTATTACAATGAGCAGTTCTTC
TRBV5-1	TRBJ2-7	TRBD2	NA	CASSGGRGPTEQYF	TGCGCCAGCAGCGGCGGGAGGGGCCCTACCGAGCAGTACTTC
TRBV24-1	TRBJ2-3	TRBD2	NA	CATSGLAGVEDTQYF	TGTGCCACCAGTGGACTAGCGGGAGTCGAAGATACGCAGTATTTT
TRBV5-1	TRBJ1-1	NA	NA	CASSLAAGTAKIDGAFF	TGCGCCAGCAGCTTGGCCGCAGGGACGGCAAAAATCGATGGGGCTTTCTTT
TRBV4-3	TRBJ2-7	NA	NA	CASSQDRGTGYEQYF	TGCGCCAGCAGCCAAGATCGCGGCACGGGGTACGAGCAGTACTTC
TRBV7-8	TRBJ2-1	NA	NA	CASSLEAGGGQFF	TGTGCCAGCAGCTTAGAGGCGGGCGGGGGCCAGTTCTTC
TRBV6-5	TRBJ1-3	NA	NA	CASSYRSKGDTIYF	TGTGCCAGCAGTTACCGGAGTAAGGGGGACACCATATATTTT
TRBV13	TRBJ2-7	NA	NA	CASSPTGTPYEQYF	TGTGCCAGCAGCCCTACAGGGACCCCCTACGAGCAGTACTTC
TRBV6-2/TRBV6-3	TRBJ1-1	TRBD1	NA	CASSYIPRQGTYVAFF	TGTGCCAGCAGTTATATCCCTCGACAGGGGACCTACGTAGCTTTCTTT
TRBV7-9	TRBJ1-6	TRBD1	few	CASSAGQGSSYNSPLHF	TGTGCCAGCAGCGCTGGACAGGGGAGCTCCTATAATTCACCCCTCCACTTT
TRBV27	TRBJ2-7	TRBD2	NA	CASSPGLAGVEQYF	TGTGCCAGCAGTCCAGGACTAGCGGGAGTCGAGCAGTACTTC
TRBV7-2	TRBJ2-3	NA	NA	CASSFGLQPFTDTQYF	TGTGCCAGCAGCTTCGGACTCCAACCGTTCACAGATACGCAGTATTTT
TRBV7-9	TRBJ2-1	NA	NA	CASSPRGQLASYNEQFF	TGTGCCAGCAGCCCGAGAGGACAGCTAGCTTCCTACAATGAGCAGTTCTTC
TRBV6-1	TRBJ1-4	TRBD1	NA	CASSETGVQLFF	TGTGCCAGCAGTGAAACAGGGGTACAACTGTTTTTT
TRBV6-5	TRBJ2-3	NA	NA	CANPYTTDTQYF	TGTGCCAACCCCTACACCACAGATACGCAGTATTTT
TRBV30	TRBJ2-7	NA	few	CAWSVGGGYEQYF	TGTGCCTGGAGTGTTGGAGGAGGCTACGAGCAGTACTTC
TRBV5-1	TRBJ2-2	TRBD2	NA	CASSLASGNTGELFF	TGCGCCAGCAGCTTAGCTAGCGGGAACACCGGGGAGCTGTTTTTT
TRBV7-8	TRBJ2-3	NA	NA	CASSFRGTKNGDTQYF	TGTGCCAGCAGCTTTAGGGGGACAAAAAATGGGGATACGCAGTATTTT
TRBV20-1	TRBJ1-5	NA	NA	CSASARQAASNQPQHF	TGCAGTGCTAGTGCCCGACAGGCGGCTAGCAATCAGCCCCAGCATTTT
TRBV14	TRBJ2-1	NA	once	CASSLRFLTAGYNEQFF	TGTGCCAGCAGCCTTAGATTCTTGACAGCGGGCTACAATGAGCAGTTCTTC
TRBV18	TRBJ1-1	TRBD1	NA	CASSPQGAPNTEAFF	TGTGCCAGCTCACCACAGGGGGCGCCGAACACTGAAGCTTTCTTT
TRBV27	TRBJ2-7	TRBD2	NA	CASSLAPTSLAYEQYF	TGTGCCAGCAGTTTAGCTCCGACTAGCCTCGCCTACGAGCAGTACTTC
TRBV2	TRBJ1-6	TRBD1	NA	CASSAGTANSPLHF	TGTGCCAGCAGCGCCGGGACAGCGAATTCACCCCTCCACTTT
TRBV2	TRBJ2-4	NA	NA	CASRGTSNNIQYF	TGTGCCAGCAGAGGGACTTCTAATAACATTCAGTACTTC
TRBV7-8	TRBJ2-5	NA	once	CASSFFVQETQYF	TGTGCCAGCAGCTTCTTCGTCCAAGAGACCCAGTACTTC
TRBV28	TRBJ1-1	TRBD1	few	CASSARQGGGTEAFF	TGTGCCAGCAGTGCCCGACAGGGTGGAGGCACTGAAGCTTTCTTT
TRBV30	TRBJ1-2	NA	NA	CAWSVMGGDYGYTF	TGTGCCTGGAGTGTAATGGGGGGGGACTATGGCTACACCTTC
TRBV5-1	TRBJ2-3	NA	NA	CASSLAARGHTDTQYF	TGCGCCAGCAGCTTGGCGGCCAGGGGCCACACAGATACGCAGTATTTT
TRBV12-3/TRBV12-4	TRBJ1-5	NA	NA	CASSTNSNQPQHF	TGTGCCAGCAGCACTAATAGCAATCAGCCCCAGCATTTT
TRBV7-9	TRBJ1-4	NA	NA	CASRPMTHEKLFF	TGTGCCAGCAGGCCCATGACCCATGAAAAACTGTTTTTT
TRBV7-9	TRBJ1-4	NA	NA	CASSLRADNEKLFF	TGTGCCAGCAGCTTAAGGGCAGATAATGAAAAACTGTTTTTT
TRBV5-4	TRBJ1-1	NA	NA	CASSLGLSNTEAFF	TGTGCCAGCAGCTTGGGTTTGTCGAACACTGAAGCTTTCTTT
TRBV4-2	TRBJ2-2	TRBD2	NA	CASSPGLAGGRGTGELFF	TGTGCCAGCAGCCCGGGACTAGCGGGAGGGCGGGGCACCGGGGAGCTGTTTTTT
TRBV19	TRBJ2-3	TRBD2	NA	CASTESGTSTDTQYF	TGTGCCAGTACTGAAAGCGGGACGAGCACAGATACGCAGTATTTT
TRBV2	TRBJ1-1	TRBD1	few	CASSFTGGRGGTEAFF	TGTGCCAGCAGTTTCACAGGGGGTAGAGGAGGCACTGAAGCTTTCTTT
TRBV6-1	TRBJ1-2	NA	NA	CASSDVGGGVPYGYTF	TGTGCCAGCAGTGATGTCGGGGGGGGAGTTCCGTATGGCTACACCTTC
TRBV24-1	TRBJ2-1	TRBD2	NA	CATSDLAGGAGEQFF	TGTGCCACCAGTGATCTAGCGGGAGGGGCGGGTGAGCAGTTCTTC
TRBV19	TRBJ2-7	NA	NA	CASSIDSGAYEQYF	TGTGCCAGTAGTATAGATTCAGGGGCCTACGAGCAGTACTTC
TRBV5-6	TRBJ2-7	NA	NA	CASSLVRGREQYF	TGTGCCAGCAGCTTGGTTCGGGGGAGGGAGCAGTACTTC